This entry is about one T cell receptor (beta chain). The sample is drawn from a study of blood T cell repertoires in COVID-19. CDR3 length equals 13 residues. Deletions cut 8 bases from V and 5 bases from J, with 13 bases between. Germline V CDR1 and CDR2: SNHLY, FYNNEI. TCRdb's table, derived via immunoSEQ multiplex PCR, lists solely in-frame clones and lacks some. This table holds 250,000 to 400,000 clones, around 88% found once. The sequencing input was peripheral blood. The sequence came from a woman younger than 45 with COVID-19, enrolled during active disease. V usage is TRBV2 and J usage is TRBJ1-5, with D possibly matching TRBD1 (6 bases). Here the CDR3 DNA reads TGTGCCAGCGGAAGGACAGCAGATCAGCCCCAGCATTTT. This sequence encodes CASGRTADQPQHF.